This T cell receptor (beta chain) came from a study of shared clonotypes between healthy human individuals. Trimming cost V 5 bases and J 2 bases, with 16 bases left between them. The germline CDR1 and CDR2 sequences are SGHTA and FQGTGA. This CDR3 region has 15 residues. Of note for this clone: What it binds is not known.

Assay used: immunoSEQ multiplex PCR; TCRdb lists only in-frame clones, some missing. This sample has about 1,500,000 clones, with over 95% found just once. The donors, all of them Caucasian adults, lived in Nashville, Tennessee. Study outcomes and limitations: When compared with the clonotypes that were shared by all four sorted-subset donors, the non-shared clonotypes turned out to have lower generation probabilities.

The V gene is TRBV7-3, the J gene TRBJ2-7; D might be TRBD1 (7 bases). This TCR was sampled from a man aged 30-40 years in good health. Sequenced material: naive CD4+ T cells sorted from blood. Subset specified: CD45RA+ positively selected. CDR3 residues: CASSQGGGPAYEQYF. CDR3 in DNA: TGTGCCAGCAGCCAGGGGGGCGGGCCGGCCTACGAGCAGTACTTC.